The 7 T cell receptor beta chains in this list originate from one sample, sequenced in a study of technical replicates of blood from a handful of donors. The assay was immunoSEQ multiplex PCR, and TCRdb's table has in-frame clones only and misses some. The sample holds 75,000 to 80,000 clones, 90% to 95% seen once. Sequenced sample: T cells isolated from PBMCs. These receptors all stem from a human donor in good health.

This clone was seen a few times. The V call is TRBV7-3, the J call TRBJ2-1; TRBD1 aligns across 12 bases. Germline values: CDR1 SGHTA, CDR2 FQGTGA. V shed 5 bases, J shed 6 bases, and the junction held 5 bases outside the gene matches. The CDR3 contains 15 residues. This CDR3 reads CASSPGTGGRNEQFF. The CDR3 DNA follows: TGTGCCAGCAGCCCCGGGACAGGGGGCCGCAATGAGCAGTTCTTC.

The chain links TRBV28 to TRBJ1-3; TRBD1 matches 7 bases. The CDR3 runs 14 residues. The ends lost 2 bases at V and 4 bases at J; junction bases unmatched: 2. Germline CDR1 MDHEN, CDR2 SYDVKM. The CDR3 sequence is CASSLTGDGNTIYF. DNA for the CDR3: TGTGCCAGCAGTTTAACAGGGGACGGAAACACCATATATTTT. The variable domain in full, completed from reference TRBV28 and TRBJ1-3, reads DVKVTQSSRYLVKRTGEKVFLECVQDMDHENMFWYRQDPGLGLRLIYFSYDVKMKEKGDIPEGYSVSREKKERFSLILESASTNQTSMYLCASSLTGDGNTIYFGEGSWLTVV.

The chain is built from TRBV7-9 and TRBJ2-5; 11 positions agree with TRBD2. CDR1 and CDR2 from the germline V gene are SEHNR and FQNEAQ (reference sequence). The CDR3 is made up of 14 amino acids. With V trimmed by 4 bases and J by 4 bases, 2 bases remained unmatched. The CDR3 is CASSWGTSGETQYF. CDR3 DNA: TGTGCCAGCAGCTGGGGGACTAGCGGAGAGACCCAGTACTTC.

The chain couples TRBV4-3 to TRBJ1-2; maybe TRBD1 (5 bases). Trimming cost V 3 bases and J 5 bases, with 16 bases left between them. The CDR3 has 15 amino acids. Germline values: CDR1 LGHNA, CDR2 YSLEER. Here the CDR3 DNA reads TGCGCCAGCAGCCACCCGCGGGACGGTGGATATGGCTACACCTTC. Protein sequence: CASSHPRDGGYGYTF.

This clone was recorded only once. One end of the junction does not line up with germline, which may come from a read error. The V gene is TRBV5-5, the J gene TRBJ1-1; possible D gene TRBD1, 5 bases. Germline-derived CDR1 and CDR2 are SGHKS and YYEKEE (reference sequence). CDR3 length equals 14 residues. CDR3 nucleotide sequence: TGTGCCAGCAGGTTGGGGCTCTTGAACACTGAAGCTTTCTTT. It codes for CASRLGLLNTEAFF.

This chain connects TRBV6-5 to TRBJ1-1; D call uncertain. Deletions cut 7 bases from V and 6 bases from J, with 18 bases between. The CDR3 loop spans 14 amino acids. Germline CDR1 reads MNHEY; CDR2 reads SVGAGI. CDR3 region: CASTMSSGFPEAFF. CDR3 DNA: TGTGCCAGCACGATGTCCTCGGGGTTCCCTGAAGCTTTCTTT.

The chain combines TRBV7-6 with TRBJ2-1; 8 bases map to TRBD1. CDR3 length equals 16 residues. With 5 bases clipped from V and 9 bases from J, the junction kept 15 bases outside the gene matches. Germline V gene lookup returns CDR1 SGHVS and CDR2 FNYEAQ. CDR3 sequence reads: CASSLWTGKGIGEQFF. The CDR3, as DNA: TGTGCCAGCAGCCTCTGGACAGGGAAGGGAATAGGTGAGCAGTTCTTC.